These 14 T cell receptor beta chains originate from one sample sequenced in a study of T cell responses to AZD1222 COVID-19 vaccine. Here immunoSEQ multiplex PCR was the method, and the copy in TCRdb shows in-frame clones only, minus some. This sample has 68,000 or so clones, with around nine tenths found just once. This specimen consisted of peripheral blood, obtained on day 0 of AZD1222 vaccination. These receptors were taken from an adult in good health.

V and J are TRBV27 and TRBJ1-2; D remains ambiguous. CDR3 size: 15 residues. The V end was cut by 3 bases, the J end by 2 bases, with 13 bases between. Germline CDR1 and CDR2: MNHEY and SMNVEV (reference sequence). The CDR3 bases are TGTGCCAGCAGTTTGCGACCCCGTGGGAACTATGGCTACACCTTC. The encoded protein is CASSLRPRGNYGYTF.

The sample holds a few counts of this clone. The chain is built from TRBV24-1 and TRBJ1-5, with a possible D match to TRBD1 (5 bases). The V gene lost 3 bases and the J gene lost 0 bases, with 17 bases spanning the gap. CDR1 is KGHDR, CDR2 SFDVKD, per germline. CDR3 size: 18 residues. The CDR3 here is CATSDPGTAQYSNQPQHF. CDR3 coding DNA: TGTGCCACCAGTGATCCCGGGACCGCTCAGTATAGCAATCAGCCCCAGCATTTT.

The chain links TRBV10-1 to TRBJ1-5, with 7 bases aligning to TRBD1. V shed 5 bases, J shed 2 bases, and the junction held 9 bases outside the gene matches. The CDR3 runs to 16 residues. Germline CDR1 and CDR2: WNHNN and SYGVQD (reference sequence). CDR3 residues: CASSYMTGFGNQPQHF. The CDR3 coding sequence is TGCGCCAGCAGTTACATGACAGGGTTTGGCAATCAGCCCCAGCATTTT.

The V call is TRBV11-3, the J call TRBJ2-2, with unresolved D. The CDR3 sequence is 13 residues long. V dropped 1 base and J dropped 5 bases, with 5 bases sitting between them. Germline V CDR1 and CDR2: SGHNT, YENEEA. CDR3 amino acids: CASSLAETGELFF. Here the CDR3 DNA reads TGTGCCAGCAGCTTAGCGGAGACCGGGGAGCTGTTTTTT.

The CDR3 sequence: CASSNEYYKTGGSPLHF. CDR3 DNA sequence: TGTGCCAGCAGCAACGAATACTACAAGACAGGGGGTTCACCCCTCCACTTT. The chain combines TRBV28 with TRBJ1-6; 9 bases align to TRBD1. The CDR3 extends over 17 amino acids. The germline gives CDR1 MDHEN, CDR2 SYDVKM. Trimming cost V 6 bases and J 9 bases; bases outside gene matches: 15.

The rearrangement links TRBV18 to TRBJ2-3; 9 bases match TRBD2. CDR3 size: 13 residues. Germline CDR1 KGHSH, CDR2 LQKENI. V gave up 5 bases and J gave up 5 bases; unmatched junction bases: 2. For the CDR3, the DNA is TGTGCCAGCTCAGCGGGAGGGAAAGATACGCAGTATTTT. It translates to CASSAGGKDTQYF.

V and J are TRBV15 and TRBJ2-7, with 10 bases identical to TRBD1. The CDR3 spans 17 residues. Per the germline V gene, CDR1 is LNHNV and CDR2 is YYDKDF (reference sequence). The ends lost 0 bases at V and 1 base at J; junction bases unmatched: 6. The CDR3 region is CATSRDELDRGSYEQYF. CDR3 in DNA: TGTGCCACCAGCAGAGATGAGTTGGACAGGGGGTCCTACGAGCAGTACTTC.

This clone was seen a single time. The V gene is TRBV7-2, the J gene TRBJ2-7, with D possibly being TRBD1 (5 bases). V lost 2 bases, J lost 5 bases, and 10 bases lay in between. The germline V gene has CDR1 SGHTA and CDR2 FQGNSA. CDR3 size: 13 residues. This CDR3 reads CASSLRAGNEQYF. As DNA, the CDR3 is TGTGCCAGCAGCTTAAGGGCAGGGAACGAGCAGTACTTC.

This chain joins TRBV6-2 or TRBV6-3 and TRBJ2-1; TRBD2 aligns across 9 bases. Per the germline V gene, CDR1 is MNHEY and CDR2 is SVGEGT. This CDR3 spans 16 amino acids. Unmatched junction bases numbered 5, after V lost 5 bases and J lost 0 bases. The CDR3 is CASSPSSGTSYNEQFF. The CDR3 coding sequence is TGTGCCAGCAGTCCCTCTAGCGGGACCTCCTACAATGAGCAGTTCTTC.

The chain uses TRBV10-3 and TRBJ2-3; TRBD2 aligns across 7 bases. The CDR3 length is 15 residues. The J segment lost 6 bases and the V segment lost 0 bases, leaving 6 bases of the junction unmatched. CDR1 and CDR2 from the germline V gene are ENHRY and SYGVKD. The CDR3 here is CAISESEGGPDTQYF. As DNA, the CDR3 is TGTGCCATCAGTGAGTCGGAGGGAGGGCCGGATACGCAGTATTTT.

The count of this clone is one. V usage is TRBV5-6 and J usage is TRBJ2-7; perhaps TRBD2 as D (5 bases). Trimming stripped 4 bases from V and 3 bases from J, with 11 bases between. The CDR3 spans 13 residues. In germline, CDR1 is SGHDT, CDR2 YYEEEE. DNA for the CDR3: TGTGCCAGCAGCCGTAGGAGCGGCTACGAGCAGTACTTC. This sequence encodes CASSRRSGYEQYF.

The rearrangement joins TRBV2 to TRBJ1-5; no reliable D call. Germline loops: CDR1 SNHLY, CDR2 FYNNEI. The CDR3 runs to 14 residues. V dropped 6 bases and J dropped 0 bases, with 9 bases sitting between them. This chain's CDR3 is CASSRRNSNQPQHF. CDR3 DNA: TGTGCCAGCAGCAGACGGAATAGCAATCAGCCCCAGCATTTT.

There are a few counts of this clone. CDR3: CATSDLTENNYGYTF. The CDR3 DNA reads as TGTGCCACCAGTGACCTTACGGAGAATAACTATGGCTACACCTTC. The chain combines TRBV24-1 with TRBJ1-2; D is unresolved. The CDR3 length is 15 residues. Germline lookup yields CDR1 KGHDR and CDR2 SFDVKD. The ends were cut back, 4 bases at V and 1 base at J, with 12 bases in the middle.

The V gene is TRBV14, the J gene TRBJ1-1; perhaps TRBD1 as D (5 bases). This CDR3 region has 15 residues. V was cut by 0 bases and J by 4 bases, with 12 bases left in between. Germline CDR1 SGHDN, CDR2 FVKESK. This chain's CDR3 is CASSQEWQGGTEAFF. CDR3 sequence (DNA): TGTGCCAGCAGCCAAGAATGGCAGGGCGGCACTGAAGCTTTCTTT.